These 3 T cell receptor beta chains were sequenced from one sample in a study of T cells in tuberculosis. Repertoires were generated with immunoSEQ multiplex PCR, while TCRdb's copy carries only in-frame clones and drops some. The repertoire holds around 29,000 clones, with over 85% as singletons. The sample was PBMCs. Every receptor here comes from a donor between 10 and 29 years old with latent tuberculosis or without tuberculosis infection.

The chain couples TRBV19 to TRBJ2-7; 8 bases agree with TRBD2. V was clipped by 3 bases and J by 1 base; unmatched bases: 8. This CDR3 has 16 residues. The V gene's germline CDR1 is LNHDA and CDR2 SQIVND (reference sequence). The CDR3 sequence is CASSIRLAGLSYEQYF. The CDR3 DNA sequence: TGTGCCAGTAGTATCCGTCTAGCGGGCCTGTCCTACGAGCAGTACTTC.

This rearrangement joins TRBV28 to TRBJ1-5; D might be TRBD1 (5 bases). CDR3 length: 15 residues. Trimming cost V 2 bases and J 0 bases, with 8 bases left between them. Germline V CDR1 and CDR2: MDHEN, SYDVKM. The CDR3 DNA reads as TGTGCCAGCAGTTTAGGGGGGTCTAGCAATCAGCCCCAGCATTTT. As protein: CASSLGGSSNQPQHF.

This chain links TRBV7-8 with TRBJ2-1; 8 bases are a match to TRBD2. J was trimmed by 0 bases and V by 4 bases; bases with no gene match: 14. The CDR3 consists of 19 residues. Germline values: CDR1 SGHVS, CDR2 FQNEAQ. The CDR3 coding sequence is TGTGCCAGCAGCTCCCCAGCGGGAGATACATCCCACTCCTACAATGAGCAGTTCTTC. It specifies CASSSPAGDTSHSYNEQFF.